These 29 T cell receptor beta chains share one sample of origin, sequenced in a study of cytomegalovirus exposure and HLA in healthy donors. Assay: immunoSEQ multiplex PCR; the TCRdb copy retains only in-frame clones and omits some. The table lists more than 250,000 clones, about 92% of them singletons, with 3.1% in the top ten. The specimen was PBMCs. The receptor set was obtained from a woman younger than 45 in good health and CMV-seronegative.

CDR3 DNA sequence: TGTGCCAGCAGCTTAGATAGCGGGAGGGCGGCCACCGGGGAGCTGTTTTTT. This gives the protein CASSLDSGRAATGELFF. The rearrangement links TRBV13 to TRBJ2-2; TRBD2 aligns across 11 bases. Trimming removed 1 base from V and 4 bases from J; junction bases left unmatched: 5. Looked up from germline, CDR1 is PRHDT and CDR2 is FYEKMQ (reference sequence). The length of the CDR3 is 17 residues.

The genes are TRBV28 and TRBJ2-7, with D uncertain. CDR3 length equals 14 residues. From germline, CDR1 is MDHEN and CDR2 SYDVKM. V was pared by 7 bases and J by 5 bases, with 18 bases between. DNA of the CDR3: TGTGCCAGCAATCCTGACCCTGGCGACGACGAGCAGTACTTC. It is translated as CASNPDPGDDEQYF.

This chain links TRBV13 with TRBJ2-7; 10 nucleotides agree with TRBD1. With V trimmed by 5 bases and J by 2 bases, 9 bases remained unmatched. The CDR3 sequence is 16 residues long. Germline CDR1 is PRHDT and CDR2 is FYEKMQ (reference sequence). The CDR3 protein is CASSVLHGQGAYEQYF. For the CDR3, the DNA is TGTGCCAGCAGCGTACTCCATGGACAGGGGGCCTACGAGCAGTACTTC.

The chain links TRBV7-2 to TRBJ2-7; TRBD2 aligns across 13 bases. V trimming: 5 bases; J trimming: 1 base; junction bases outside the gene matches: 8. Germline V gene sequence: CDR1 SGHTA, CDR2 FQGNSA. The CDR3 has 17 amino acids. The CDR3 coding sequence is TGTGCCAGCAGCCAAGGACTAGCGGGAGCACAATCCTACGAGCAGTACTTC. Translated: CASSQGLAGAQSYEQYF.

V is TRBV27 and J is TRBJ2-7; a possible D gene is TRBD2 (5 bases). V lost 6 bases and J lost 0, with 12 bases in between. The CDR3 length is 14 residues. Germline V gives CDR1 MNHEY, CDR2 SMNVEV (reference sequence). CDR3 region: CASSSDRGSYEQYF. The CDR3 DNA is TGTGCCAGCAGCTCGGACCGGGGCTCCTACGAGCAGTACTTC.

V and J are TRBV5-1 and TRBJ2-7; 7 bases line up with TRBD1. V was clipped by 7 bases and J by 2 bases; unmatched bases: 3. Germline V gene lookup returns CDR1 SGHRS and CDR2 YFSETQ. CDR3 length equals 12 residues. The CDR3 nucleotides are TGCGCCAGCGGGGACAGTGCCTACGAGCAGTACTTC. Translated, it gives CASGDSAYEQYF.

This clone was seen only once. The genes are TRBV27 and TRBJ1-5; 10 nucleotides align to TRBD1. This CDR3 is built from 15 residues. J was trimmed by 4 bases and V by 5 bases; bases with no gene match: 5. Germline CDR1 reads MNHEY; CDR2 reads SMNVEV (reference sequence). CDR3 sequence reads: CASSPLGQGNQPQHF. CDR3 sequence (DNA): TGTGCCAGCAGTCCGTTGGGACAGGGGAATCAGCCCCAGCATTTT.

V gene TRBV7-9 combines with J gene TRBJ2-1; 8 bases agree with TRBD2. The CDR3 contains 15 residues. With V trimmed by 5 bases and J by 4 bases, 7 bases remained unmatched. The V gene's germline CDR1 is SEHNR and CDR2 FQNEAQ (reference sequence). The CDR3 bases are TGTGCCAGCAGCAAACTAGCGGAAGGATACAATGAGCAGTTCTTC. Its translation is CASSKLAEGYNEQFF. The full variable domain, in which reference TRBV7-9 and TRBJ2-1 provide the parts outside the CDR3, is DTGVSQNPRHKITKRGQNVTFRCDPISEHNRLYWYRQTLGQGPEFLTYFQNEAQLEKSRLLSDRFSAERPKGSFSTLEIQRTEQGDSAMYLCASSKLAEGYNEQFFGPGTRLTVL.

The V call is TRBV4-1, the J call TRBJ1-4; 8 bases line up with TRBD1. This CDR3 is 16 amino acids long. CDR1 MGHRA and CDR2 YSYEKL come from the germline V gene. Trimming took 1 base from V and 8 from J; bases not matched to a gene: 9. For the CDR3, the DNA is TGCGCCAGCAGCCAAGTGTCAGGGGGCGACCGGGAAAAACTGTTTTTT. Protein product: CASSQVSGGDREKLFF.

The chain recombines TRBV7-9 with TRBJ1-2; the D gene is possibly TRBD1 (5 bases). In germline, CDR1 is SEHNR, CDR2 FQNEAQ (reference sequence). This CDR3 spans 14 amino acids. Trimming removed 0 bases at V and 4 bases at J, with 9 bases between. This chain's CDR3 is CASSLAIQGYGYTF. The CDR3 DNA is TGTGCCAGCAGCTTAGCAATCCAGGGCTATGGCTACACCTTC.

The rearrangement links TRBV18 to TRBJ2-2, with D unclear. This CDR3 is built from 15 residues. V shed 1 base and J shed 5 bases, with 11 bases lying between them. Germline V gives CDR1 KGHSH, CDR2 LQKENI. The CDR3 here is CASSPLGIDTGELFF. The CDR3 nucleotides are TGTGCCAGCTCACCACTTGGAATTGATACCGGGGAGCTGTTTTTT.

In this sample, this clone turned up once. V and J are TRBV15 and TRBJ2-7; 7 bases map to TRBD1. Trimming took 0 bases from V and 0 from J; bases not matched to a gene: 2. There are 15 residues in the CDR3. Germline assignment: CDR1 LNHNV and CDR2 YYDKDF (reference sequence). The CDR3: CATSRERDSSYEQYF. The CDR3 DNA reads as TGTGCCACCAGCAGAGAACGGGACAGCTCCTACGAGCAGTACTTC.

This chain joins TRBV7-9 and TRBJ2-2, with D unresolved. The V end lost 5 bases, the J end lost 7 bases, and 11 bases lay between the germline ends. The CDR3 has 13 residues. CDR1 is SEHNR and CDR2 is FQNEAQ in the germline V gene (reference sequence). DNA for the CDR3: TGTGCCAGCAGCGACGCCTTGGGCGGGGAGCTGTTTTTT. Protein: CASSDALGGELFF.

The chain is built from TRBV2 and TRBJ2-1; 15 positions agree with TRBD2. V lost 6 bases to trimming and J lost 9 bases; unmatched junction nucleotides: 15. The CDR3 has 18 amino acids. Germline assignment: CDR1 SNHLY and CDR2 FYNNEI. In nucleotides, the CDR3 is TGTGCCAGCAGGGGACGGACTAGCGGGAGGGCCGATTCGCGTGAGCAGTTCTTC. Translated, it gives CASRGRTSGRADSREQFF.

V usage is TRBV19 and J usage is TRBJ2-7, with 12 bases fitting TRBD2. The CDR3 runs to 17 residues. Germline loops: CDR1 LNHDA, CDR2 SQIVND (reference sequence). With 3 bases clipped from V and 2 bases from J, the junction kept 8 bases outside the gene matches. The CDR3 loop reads CASSIPRGLAGTYEQYF. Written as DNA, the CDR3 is TGTGCCAGTAGTATCCCTAGAGGACTAGCGGGGACCTACGAGCAGTACTTC.

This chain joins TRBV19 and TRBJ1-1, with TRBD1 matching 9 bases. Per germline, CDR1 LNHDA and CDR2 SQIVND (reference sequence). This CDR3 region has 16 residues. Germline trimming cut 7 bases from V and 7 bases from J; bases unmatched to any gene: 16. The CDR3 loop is CASTVLPGQGMVEAFF. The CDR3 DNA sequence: TGTGCCAGTACAGTTTTACCGGGACAGGGAATGGTTGAAGCTTTCTTT.

This CDR3 is CASSAGQGANTIYF. The CDR3 coding sequence is TGTGCCAGTAGTGCGGGACAGGGCGCAAACACCATATATTTT. The rearrangement joins TRBV19 to TRBJ1-3; 9 bases match TRBD1. This CDR3 is built from 14 residues. The junction had 5 bases not matched to a gene; V was cut back by 5 bases and J by 6 bases. CDR1 is LNHDA and CDR2 is SQIVND in the germline V gene (reference sequence).

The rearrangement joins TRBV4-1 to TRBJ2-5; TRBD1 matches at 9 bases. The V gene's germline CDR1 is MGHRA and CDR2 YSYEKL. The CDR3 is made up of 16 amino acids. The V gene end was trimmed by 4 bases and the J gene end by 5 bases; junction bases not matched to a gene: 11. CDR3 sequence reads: CASSLARDRDGETQYF. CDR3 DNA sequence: TGCGCCAGCAGCCTCGCTCGGGACAGGGATGGGGAGACCCAGTACTTC.

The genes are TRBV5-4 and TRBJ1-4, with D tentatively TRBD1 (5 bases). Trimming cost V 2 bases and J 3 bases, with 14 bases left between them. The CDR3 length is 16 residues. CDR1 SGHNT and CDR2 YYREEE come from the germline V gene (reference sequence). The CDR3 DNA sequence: TGTGCCAGCAGCTTAAACCCAGCAGGGCCTAATGAAAAACTGTTTTTT. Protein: CASSLNPAGPNEKLFF.

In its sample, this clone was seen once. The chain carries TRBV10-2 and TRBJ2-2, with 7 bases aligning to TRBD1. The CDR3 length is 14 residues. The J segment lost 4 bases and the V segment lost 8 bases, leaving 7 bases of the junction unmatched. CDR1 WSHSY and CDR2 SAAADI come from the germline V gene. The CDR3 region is CASSGTALTGELFF. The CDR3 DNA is TGCGCCAGCTCCGGGACAGCACTCACCGGGGAGCTGTTTTTT.

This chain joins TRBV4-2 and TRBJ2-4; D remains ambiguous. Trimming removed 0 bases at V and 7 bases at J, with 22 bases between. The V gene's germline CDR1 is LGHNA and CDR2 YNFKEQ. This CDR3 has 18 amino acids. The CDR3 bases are TGTGCCAGCAGCCAAGATCCAGACGCGGCCTCAAGCTTGAACATTCAGTACTTC. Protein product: CASSQDPDAASSLNIQYF.

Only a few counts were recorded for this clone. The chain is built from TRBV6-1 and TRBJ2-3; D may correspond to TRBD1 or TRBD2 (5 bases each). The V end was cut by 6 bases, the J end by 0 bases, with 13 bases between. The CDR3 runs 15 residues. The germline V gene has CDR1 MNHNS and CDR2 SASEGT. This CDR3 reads CASRTLGRSTDTQYF. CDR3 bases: TGTGCCAGCAGGACTTTGGGACGAAGCACAGATACGCAGTATTTT.

CDR3 coding DNA: TGTGCCAGCTCCCGTCAGGCCCCCTACGAGCAGTACTTC. The encoded protein is CASSRQAPYEQYF. The rearrangement uses TRBV6-1 and TRBJ2-7; no clear D gene. The CDR3 extends over 13 amino acids. Trimming left V 8 bases short and J 2 bases short, with 13 bases between. Germline V gives CDR1 MNHNS, CDR2 SASEGT.

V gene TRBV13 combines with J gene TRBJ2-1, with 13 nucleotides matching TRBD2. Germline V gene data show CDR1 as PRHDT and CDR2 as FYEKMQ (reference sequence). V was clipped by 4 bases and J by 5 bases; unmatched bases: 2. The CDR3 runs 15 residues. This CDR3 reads CASSSGLAGHNEQFF. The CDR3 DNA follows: TGTGCCAGCAGCTCGGGACTAGCGGGGCACAATGAGCAGTTCTTC.

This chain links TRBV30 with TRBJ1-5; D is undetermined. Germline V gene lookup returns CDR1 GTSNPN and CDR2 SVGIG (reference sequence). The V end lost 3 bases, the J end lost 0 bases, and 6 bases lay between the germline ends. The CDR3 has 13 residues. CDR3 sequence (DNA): TGTGCCTGGAGCCCAAATAGCAATCAGCCCCAGCATTTT. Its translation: CAWSPNSNQPQHF.

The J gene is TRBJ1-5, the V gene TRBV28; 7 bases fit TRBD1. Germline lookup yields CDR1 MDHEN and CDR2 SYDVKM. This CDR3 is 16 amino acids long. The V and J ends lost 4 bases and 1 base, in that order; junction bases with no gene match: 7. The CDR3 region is CASSSDRVNSNQPQHF. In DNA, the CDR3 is TGTGCCAGCAGTTCAGACAGGGTAAACAGCAATCAGCCCCAGCATTTT.

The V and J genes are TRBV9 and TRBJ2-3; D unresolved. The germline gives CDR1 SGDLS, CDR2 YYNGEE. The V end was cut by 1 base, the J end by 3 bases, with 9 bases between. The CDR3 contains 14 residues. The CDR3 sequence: CASSVSLATDTQYF. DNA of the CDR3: TGTGCCAGCAGCGTAAGTTTGGCGACAGATACGCAGTATTTT.

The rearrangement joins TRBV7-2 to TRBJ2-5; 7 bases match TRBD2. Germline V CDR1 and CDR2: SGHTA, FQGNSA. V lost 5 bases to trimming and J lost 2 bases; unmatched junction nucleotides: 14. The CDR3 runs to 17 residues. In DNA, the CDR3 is TGTGCCAGCAGCACCCAGCGGGACCCTCTAATACAAGAGACCCAGTACTTC. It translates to CASSTQRDPLIQETQYF.

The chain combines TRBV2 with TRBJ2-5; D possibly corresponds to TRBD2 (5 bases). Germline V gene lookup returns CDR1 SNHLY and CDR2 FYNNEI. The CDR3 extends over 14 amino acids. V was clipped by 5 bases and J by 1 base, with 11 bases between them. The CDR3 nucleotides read TGTGCCAGCAGTTATACACTAGGCCAAGAGACCCAGTACTTC. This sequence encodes CASSYTLGQETQYF.